Listed below are T cell receptor beta chains from one sample, sequenced in a study of T cells in Graves' hyperthyroidism and ophthalmopathy. One entry per CDR3 protein results from TCRdb running MiXCR on the multiplex PCR reads. The sample shows hundreds of thousands of distinct CDR3 sequences, around 45% of them seen only once. Sequences were obtained from peripheral blood or thyroid tissue (not recorded which). Source of these receptors: a young woman with Graves' hyperthyroidism. CDR3s include the opening cysteine and the closing phenylalanine or tryptophan. A D gene is named only where the DNA matches it firmly. A row's size may be missing; if present it is once, few, many or a size class.

d_call | clone_size | j_call | v_call | cdr3_nt | cdr3_aa
. | . | TRBJ2-7 | TRBV20-1 | TGCAGTGCTAGAGATCGCGGGACGGCAAACTACGAGCAGTACTTC | CSARDRGTANYEQYF
TRBD1 | . | TRBJ2-7 | TRBV2 | TGTGCCGGCAGTGAGGACAGGGAGCAGTACTTC | CAGSEDREQYF
. | many | TRBJ1-2 | TRBV10-3 | TGTGCCAGCAGTGAAACCGGGGGTTACTATGGCTACACCTTC | CASSETGGYYGYTF
. | few | TRBJ1-2 | TRBV10-3 | TGTGCCAGCAGTTCGGGTGGAAGTGGCTACACCTTC | CASSSGGSGYTF
. | many | TRBJ1-2 | TRBV15 | TGTGCCACCAGCAGTGAAGTGGGGCGACAGGGCTACACCTTC | CATSSEVGRQGYTF
. | . | TRBJ2-7 | TRBV10-3 | TGTGCCAGCTCACTCTCTACGGGCGAGCAGTACTTC | CASSLSTGEQYF
. | few | TRBJ1-6 | TRBV20-1 | TGCAGTGCTAGACAAGGGACACTAGTTTCACCCCTCCACTTT | CSARQGTLVSPLHF
. | . | TRBJ1-1 | TRBV7-3 | TGTGCCAGCAGCTTGCCGCAGGCAGGAACTTTGAACACTGAAGCTTTCTTT | CASSLPQAGTLNTEAFF
. | many | TRBJ1-2 | TRBV29-1 | TGCAGCGTTCCAGGGGACTACTATGGCTACACCTTC | CSVPGDYYGYTF
TRBD2 | . | TRBJ2-7 | TRBV10-3 | TGTGCCAGCAGTATACTAGCGGGAGGGCCGTTCTACGAGCAGTACTTC | CASSILAGGPFYEQYF
. | . | TRBJ2-6 | TRBV6-1 | TGTGCCAGCTCAAGGAGAGAAAGGAGTGGGGCCAACGTCCTGACTTTC | CASSRRERSGANVLTF
. | few | TRBJ2-5 | TRBV2 | TGTGCCAGCAGTGAATCGGGATGGCAAGAGACCCAGTACTTC | CASSESGWQETQYF
. | . | TRBJ1-1 | TRBV7-2 | TGTGCCAGCAGCGGATTCAGGGAGTGGAACACTGAAGCTTTCTTT | CASSGFREWNTEAFF
. | . | TRBJ2-7 | TRBV2 | TGTGCCAGCAGTGGGGGAAGTGACGAGCAGTACTTC | CASSGGSDEQYF
TRBD1 | . | TRBJ1-2 | TRBV20-1 | TGCAGTGCTAGTGGGCAGGGGGCTGGCTACACCTTC | CSASGQGAGYTF
. | . | TRBJ1-6 | TRBV15 | TGTGCCACCAGCGGACACGGAGAGGATCGGCACTTT | CATSGHGEDRHF
. | . | TRBJ1-4 | TRBV11-1 | TGTGCCAGCATCGGAGAAAAACTGTTTTTT | CASIGEKLFF
. | many | TRBJ1-2 | TRBV29-1 | TGCAGCGTTGAAGATCGGAGGGCCTATGGCTACACCTTC | CSVEDRRAYGYTF
. | . | TRBJ1-4 | TRBV11-2 | TGTGCCAGCAGCCTCCGACAAAAACTGTTTTTT | CASSLRQKLFF
TRBD1 | many | TRBJ2-5 | TRBV20-1 | TGCAGCGGACAGGATCGAGAGACCCAGTACTTC | CSGQDRETQYF
. | many | TRBJ2-1 | TRBV10-3 | TGTGCCATCAGTGGGAACAACAATGAGCAGTTCTTC | CAISGNNNEQFF
. | . | TRBJ1-1 | TRBV6-5 | TGTGCCAGCAGTCCACTGGGGGCTTACACTGAAGCTTTCTTT | CASSPLGAYTEAFF
TRBD1 | few | TRBJ2-7 | TRBV7-2 | TGTGCCAGCAGCCAAGACGAGTCGGCAGGGGGCTACGAGCAGTACTTC | CASSQDESAGGYEQYF
. | many | TRBJ1-1 | TRBV19 | TGTGCCAGTAGTATGTTGGCTAACACTGAAGCTTTCTTT | CASSMLANTEAFF
. | many | TRBJ1-6 | TRBV2 | TGTGCCAGCAGTTTAGTCGGGGGCAAAGGAAATTCACCCCTCCACTTT | CASSLVGGKGNSPLHF
. | . | TRBJ1-2 | TRBV6-2/TRBV6-3 | TGTGCCAGCAGTTACGATACAGGGTTTGCTGCCTATGGCTACACCTTC | CASSYDTGFAAYGYTF
TRBD2 | few | TRBJ2-5 | TRBV2 | TGTGCCAGCAGCACGGGACTAGCGGACCAAGAGACCCAGTACTTC | CASSTGLADQETQYF
. | . | TRBJ1-2 | TRBV2 | TGTGCCAGCAGACCTCGGGGGGGGGCCTATGGCTACACCTTC | CASRPRGGAYGYTF
. | many | TRBJ2-5 | TRBV7-3 | TGTGCCAGCAGCCCCACGTACCAAGAGACCCAGTACTTC | CASSPTYQETQYF
TRBD1 | . | TRBJ1-1 | TRBV10-3 | TGTGCCATCAGTGGGGACAGAGGGGGAACGAACACTGAAGCTTTCTTT | CAISGDRGGTNTEAFF
. | . | TRBJ2-5 | TRBV7-6 | TGTGCCAGCGGAGGGACGGGGCTATGGGAGACCCAGTACTTC | CASGGTGLWETQYF
. | . | TRBJ1-1 | TRBV7-2 | TGTGCCAGCAGCCAGCCCCAGGGAAACACTGAAGCTTTCTTT | CASSQPQGNTEAFF
. | . | TRBJ2-5 | TRBV9 | TGTGCCAGCAGTTTATACGCCGAGACCCAGTACTTC | CASSLYAETQYF
TRBD1 | many | TRBJ2-5 | TRBV7-3 | TGTGCCAGCAGCATGAGGACAGGGACCCAAGAGACCCAGTACTTC | CASSMRTGTQETQYF
. | . | TRBJ2-7 | TRBV6-1 | TGTGCCAGCATTGCGAGGGTTAGTGGCGAGCAGTACTTC | CASIARVSGEQYF